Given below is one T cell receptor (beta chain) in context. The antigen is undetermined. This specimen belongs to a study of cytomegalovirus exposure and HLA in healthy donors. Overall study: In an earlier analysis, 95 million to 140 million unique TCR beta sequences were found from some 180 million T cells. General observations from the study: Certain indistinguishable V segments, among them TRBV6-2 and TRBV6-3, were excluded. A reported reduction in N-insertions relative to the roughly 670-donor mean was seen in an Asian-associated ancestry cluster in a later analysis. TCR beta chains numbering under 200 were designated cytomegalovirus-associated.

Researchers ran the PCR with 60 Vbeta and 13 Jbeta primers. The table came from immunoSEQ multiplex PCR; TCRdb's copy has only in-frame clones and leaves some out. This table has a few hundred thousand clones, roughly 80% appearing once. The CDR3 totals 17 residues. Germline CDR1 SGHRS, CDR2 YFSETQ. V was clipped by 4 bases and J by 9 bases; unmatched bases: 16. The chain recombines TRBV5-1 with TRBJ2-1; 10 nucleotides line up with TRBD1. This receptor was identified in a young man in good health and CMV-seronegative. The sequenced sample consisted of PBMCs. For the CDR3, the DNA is TGCGCCAGCAGCAATACTCCGGGACAGGGGCCTATCCGTGAGCAGTTCTTC. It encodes CASSNTPGQGPIREQFF.